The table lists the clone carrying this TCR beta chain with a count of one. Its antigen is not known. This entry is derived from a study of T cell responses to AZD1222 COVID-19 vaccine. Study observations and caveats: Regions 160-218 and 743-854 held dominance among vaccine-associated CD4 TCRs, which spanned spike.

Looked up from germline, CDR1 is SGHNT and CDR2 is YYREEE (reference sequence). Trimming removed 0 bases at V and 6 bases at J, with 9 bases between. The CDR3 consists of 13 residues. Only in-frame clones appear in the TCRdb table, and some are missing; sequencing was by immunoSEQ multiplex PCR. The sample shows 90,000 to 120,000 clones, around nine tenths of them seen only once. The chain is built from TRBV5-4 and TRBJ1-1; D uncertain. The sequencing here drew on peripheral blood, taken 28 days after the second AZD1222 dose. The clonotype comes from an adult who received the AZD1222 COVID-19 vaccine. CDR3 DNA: TGTGCCAGCAGCTTGGGGGGATCAGCTGAAGCTTTCTTT. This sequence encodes CASSLGGSAEAFF.